The next 27 T cell receptor beta chains were all read from a single sample in a study of blood T cell repertoires in COVID-19. The method was immunoSEQ multiplex PCR; TCRdb's version includes in-frame clones alone and lacks a portion of them. The sample has approximately 200,000 clones; around 90% are singletons. Source material: PBMCs or T cells enriched from blood (not recorded which). Source of these receptors: a woman aged 25 to 39 who had recovered from COVID-19.

The chain recombines TRBV7-8 with TRBJ2-3; D not certain. The CDR3 has 14 amino acids. V lost 1 base, J lost 0 bases, and 5 bases lay in between. Germline V CDR1 and CDR2: SGHVS, FQNEAQ. CDR3 nucleotides: TGTGCCAGCAGCTTAGACCTAAGCACAGATACGCAGTATTTT. It is translated as CASSLDLSTDTQYF.

J is TRBJ1-1 and V is TRBV27, with 7 positions matching TRBD1. The CDR3 has 15 amino acids. CDR1 MNHEY and CDR2 SMNVEV come from the germline V gene (reference sequence). Germline trimming cut 5 bases from V and 2 bases from J; bases unmatched to any gene: 8. The CDR3 protein is CASSKRDRLNTEAFF. DNA for the CDR3: TGTGCCAGCAGTAAAAGGGACAGACTAAACACTGAAGCTTTCTTT.

This clone was recorded a few times. This CDR3 is CAWREGYTIYF. The CDR3 bases are TGTGCCTGGAGAGAGGGATACACCATATATTTT. The chain joins TRBV30 to TRBJ1-3; D unclear. This CDR3 spans 11 amino acids. With 3 bases removed from V and 8 bases from J, the gap between germline ends came to 8 bases. Germline values: CDR1 GTSNPN, CDR2 SVGIG (reference sequence).

The V and J genes are TRBV7-2 and TRBJ2-5; D is possibly TRBD2 (5 bases). Germline V gene sequence: CDR1 SGHTA, CDR2 FQGNSA. V lost 4 bases, J lost 1 base, and 7 bases lay in between. There are 13 residues in the CDR3. CDR3 region: CASSSGVQETQYF. The DNA of the CDR3 is TGTGCCAGCAGCTCCGGGGTCCAAGAGACCCAGTACTTC.

The rearrangement uses TRBV10-3 and TRBJ1-2; tentatively, D is TRBD1 (6 bases). The germline gives CDR1 ENHRY, CDR2 SYGVKD. Trimming stripped 10 bases from V and 7 bases from J, with 16 bases between. The CDR3 consists of 12 residues. CDR3 loop: CATGAGVGGYTF. CDR3 sequence (DNA): TGTGCCACCGGGGCAGGGGTAGGTGGCTACACCTTC.

The DNA for the CDR3 is TGTGCCAGCAGCAACTCCGGGTCGAACTATGGCTACACCTTC. Residues: CASSNSGSNYGYTF. The chain is built from TRBV3-1 (or the pseudogene TRBV3-2) and TRBJ1-2; D is undetermined. This CDR3 region has 14 residues. Germline V gene lookup returns CDR1 LGHDT and CDR2 YNNKEL (reference sequence). The V end was cut by 5 bases, the J end by 2 bases, with 12 bases between.

This chain links TRBV4-2 with TRBJ1-5; 8 bases are a match to TRBD1. CDR1 is LGHNA, CDR2 YNFKEQ, per germline. CDR3 length: 16 residues. The junction had 10 bases not matched to a gene; V was cut back by 0 bases and J by 9 bases. CDR3 DNA sequence: TGTGCCAGCAGCCAAGATGGGGGACAGGAGTTGATGCCCCAGCATTTT. As protein: CASSQDGGQELMPQHF.

J is TRBJ1-2 and V is TRBV7-2; D unresolved. V lost 1 base and J lost 2, with 11 bases in between. CDR1 and CDR2 from the germline V gene are SGHTA and FQGNSA. The CDR3 length is 15 residues. The CDR3 bases are TGTGCCAGCAGCTTAGTCGCACAGACCAACTATGGCTACACCTTC. Protein sequence: CASSLVAQTNYGYTF.

The chain is built from TRBV28 and TRBJ1-5; TRBD1 is a possible D gene (6 bases). Germline values: CDR1 MDHEN, CDR2 SYDVKM. V lost 6 bases, J lost 5 bases, and 14 bases lay in between. The CDR3 totals 14 residues. CDR3 residues: CASSSGTLHQPQHF. The CDR3 DNA is TGTGCCAGCAGCTCCGGGACACTCCATCAGCCCCAGCATTTT.

This chain connects TRBV10-3 to TRBJ1-1; possibly TRBD1 for D (5 bases). Deletions cut 2 bases from V and 11 bases from J, with 18 bases between. Germline CDR1 reads ENHRY; CDR2 reads SYGVKD. The CDR3 is 14 amino acids. CDR3: CAISEGQGGLGAFF. The CDR3 DNA sequence: TGTGCCATCAGTGAGGGTCAGGGAGGCCTGGGGGCTTTCTTT.

This chain uses TRBV7-8 with TRBJ2-5, with TRBD2 identical over 9 bases. The length of the CDR3 is 16 residues. Germline CDR1 SGHVS, CDR2 FQNEAQ. With 2 bases clipped from V and 5 bases from J, the junction kept 9 bases outside the gene matches. CDR3 region: CASSLNLAGARETQYF. CDR3 nucleotide sequence: TGTGCCAGCAGCTTAAATTTAGCGGGAGCGAGGGAGACCCAGTACTTC.

The rearrangement links TRBV15 to TRBJ1-1, with a tentative D call TRBD1 (6 bases). Looked up from germline, CDR1 is LNHNV and CDR2 is YYDKDF (reference sequence). The V end lost 0 bases, the J end lost 6 bases, and 14 bases lay between the germline ends. The CDR3 is 15 amino acids. The CDR3 region has the DNA TGTGCCACCAGCAGAGACCGGGGGGCGAGCTCTGAAGCTTTCTTT. Its translation: CATSRDRGASSEAFF.

The chain couples TRBV24-1 to TRBJ1-5; 7 bases map to TRBD1. The junction had 4 bases not matched to a gene; V was cut back by 4 bases and J by 5 bases. CDR1 and CDR2 (germline): KGHDR, SFDVKD. The CDR3 totals 14 residues. The CDR3 protein is CATSDSDRDQPQHF. The CDR3 DNA follows: TGTGCCACCAGTGACTCTGACAGGGATCAGCCCCAGCATTTT.

This chain links TRBV9 with TRBJ1-4; TRBD1 matches at 8 bases. J lost 8 bases, V lost 3 bases, and 9 bases had no gene match. Germline V lookup: CDR1 SGDLS, CDR2 YYNGEE. This CDR3 has 15 amino acids. The CDR3 is CASSATTGEREKLFF. The CDR3, as DNA: TGTGCCAGCAGCGCTACGACAGGGGAGCGAGAAAAACTGTTTTTT.

The gene calls are TRBV21-1 and TRBJ2-7; TRBD1 is the table's D call and was not checked against the DNA. TRBV21-1 is tagged as a pseudogene. This CDR3 has 15 amino acids. The chain's CDR3 is CASSSRTGEPYEQYF. The CDR3, as DNA: TGTGCCAGCAGCAGCCGGACAGGGGAACCCTACGAGCAGTACTTC.

V and J are TRBV7-9 and TRBJ1-5, with D possibly matching TRBD1 (6 bases). CDR1 and CDR2 (germline): SEHNR, FQNEAQ (reference sequence). V dropped 6 bases and J dropped 0 bases, with 15 bases sitting between them. This CDR3 region has 16 residues. The CDR3 coding sequence is TGTGCCAGCAGTCCTATACAGGGTGGTAGCAATCAGCCCCAGCATTTT. Amino acid sequence: CASSPIQGGSNQPQHF.

V usage is TRBV18 and J usage is TRBJ1-3; D may be TRBD1 (5 bases). The germline gives CDR1 KGHSH, CDR2 LQKENI. Trimming took 3 bases from V and 0 from J, leaving 12 bases between them. The CDR3 covers 16 residues. In DNA form, the CDR3 reads TGTGCCAGCTCACCGACAGCTACTTTCTCTGGAAACACCATATATTTT. It yields the protein CASSPTATFSGNTIYF.

This sequence joins TRBV7-3 and TRBJ2-2; 7 positions match TRBD2. The J segment lost 4 bases and the V segment lost 4 bases, leaving 6 bases of the junction unmatched. Germline values: CDR1 SGHTA, CDR2 FQGTGA. This CDR3 has 15 amino acids. The CDR3 is CASSSQRGGTGELFF. The CDR3 DNA reads as TGTGCCAGCAGCTCACAGCGGGGTGGCACCGGGGAGCTGTTTTTT.

The chain couples TRBV2 to TRBJ1-2; D possibly corresponds to TRBD1 (5 bases). CDR1 is SNHLY, CDR2 FYNNEI, per germline. V gave up 4 bases and J gave up 3 bases, with 9 bases separating them. The CDR3 has 13 residues. CDR3 region: CASSGVRDYGYTF. The CDR3 nucleotides read TGTGCCAGCAGTGGGGTCAGGGACTATGGCTACACCTTC.

The genes are TRBV12-3 or TRBV12-4 and TRBJ1-2; D might be TRBD1 (6 bases). V was clipped by 7 bases and J by 4 bases, with 13 bases between them. The CDR3 sequence is 13 residues long. The CDR3 region has the DNA TGTGCCAGCACCGCCGACAGGTTCTATGGCTACACCTTC. This gives the protein CASTADRFYGYTF.

V gene TRBV11-2 combines with J gene TRBJ1-2; D possibly corresponds to TRBD1 (5 bases). The V end lost 4 bases, the J end lost 8 bases, and 17 bases lay between the germline ends. The CDR3 is 14 amino acids. CDR1 is SGHAT and CDR2 is FQNNGV in the germline V gene. CDR3 sequence reads: CASSWNQGLGGYTF. CDR3 nucleotide sequence: TGTGCCAGCAGCTGGAACCAGGGACTGGGGGGCTACACCTTC.

The CDR3 protein is CASSYPGGEAFF. The CDR3 DNA sequence: TGTGCCAGCAGTTACCCGGGAGGTGAAGCTTTCTTT. The chain uses TRBV6-5 and TRBJ1-1; D gene unclear. The CDR3 contains 12 residues. The germline V and J ends were trimmed by 2 bases and 7 bases, with 8 bases remaining between them. Germline V lookup: CDR1 MNHEY, CDR2 SVGAGI.

This clone was recorded once. The V call is TRBV19, the J call TRBJ2-2; 7 bases fit TRBD1. The V segment lost 0 bases and the J segment 6 bases; nucleotides outside the gene matches: 7. The CDR3 totals 16 residues. Looked up from germline, CDR1 is LNHDA and CDR2 is SQIVND (reference sequence). The CDR3 coding sequence is TGTGCCAGTAGTATAGATTTGACAGGGTTTTCCGGGGAGCTGTTTTTT. Its translation: CASSIDLTGFSGELFF. Using reference TRBV19 and TRBJ2-2 for the parts outside the CDR3, the full variable domain is DGGITQSPKYLFRKEGQNVTLSCEQNLNHDAMYWYRQDPGQGLRLIYYSQIVNDFQKGDIAEGYSVSREKKESFPLTVTSAQKNPTAFYLCASSIDLTGFSGELFFGEGSRLTVL.

J is TRBJ2-1 and V is TRBV11-3; maybe TRBD2 (6 bases). Germline V gene sequence: CDR1 SGHNT, CDR2 YENEEA. The CDR3 runs 14 residues. Trimming shortened V by 0 bases and J by 4 bases, and 7 bases separated the two germline ends. CDR3 amino acids: CASSLDRGYNEQFF. The CDR3, as DNA: TGTGCCAGCAGCTTAGATCGGGGGTACAATGAGCAGTTCTTC.

The chain is built from TRBV5-1 and TRBJ2-3; TRBD2 matches 10 bases. Trimming took 1 base from V and 1 from J; bases not matched to a gene: 0. Germline V gives CDR1 SGHRS, CDR2 YFSETQ. The CDR3 covers 15 residues. DNA for the CDR3: TGCGCCAGCAGCTTGACTAGCGGGGGCACAGATACGCAGTATTTT. Translating it yields CASSLTSGGTDTQYF.

CDR3 region: CASSSPPGAEAFF. CDR3 nucleotide sequence: TGTGCCAGCAGTTCCCCCCCGGGGGCTGAAGCTTTCTTT. The chain is built from TRBV6-2 or TRBV6-3 and TRBJ1-1; the D gene is possibly TRBD1 (5 bases). Looked up from germline, CDR1 is MNHEY and CDR2 is SVGEGT. This CDR3 comprises 13 residues. Trimming pared 4 bases from V and 6 bases from J, leaving 12 bases between.

The chain recombines TRBV19 with TRBJ2-7, with 13 bases lining up with TRBD2. Germline V gene sequence: CDR1 LNHDA, CDR2 SQIVND (reference sequence). V gave up 0 bases and J gave up 4 bases; unmatched junction bases: 3. This CDR3 is built from 16 residues. The CDR3 protein is CASSIELGLAGYEQYF. The DNA of the CDR3 is TGTGCCAGTAGTATAGAACTGGGACTAGCGGGATACGAGCAGTACTTC.